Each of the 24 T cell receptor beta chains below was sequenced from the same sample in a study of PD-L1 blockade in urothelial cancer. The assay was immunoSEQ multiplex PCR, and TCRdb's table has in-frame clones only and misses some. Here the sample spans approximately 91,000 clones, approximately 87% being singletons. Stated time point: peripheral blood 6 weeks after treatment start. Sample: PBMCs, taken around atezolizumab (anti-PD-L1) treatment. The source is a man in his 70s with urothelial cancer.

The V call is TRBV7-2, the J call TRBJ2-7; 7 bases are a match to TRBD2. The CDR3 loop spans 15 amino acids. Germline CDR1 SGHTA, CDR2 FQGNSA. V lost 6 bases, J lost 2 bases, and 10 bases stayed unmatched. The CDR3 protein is CASRLRGGRTYEQYF. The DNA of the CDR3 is TGTGCCAGCAGGCTGCGAGGCGGGAGAACCTACGAGCAGTACTTC.

The CDR3 is CASSPGTGEGYTF. The CDR3 nucleotides read TGTGCCAGCAGCCCAGGGACAGGGGAAGGCTACACCTTC. The V call is TRBV7-6, the J call TRBJ1-2, with 10 bases that match TRBD1. Germline lookup yields CDR1 SGHVS and CDR2 FNYEAQ. CDR3 length: 13 residues. With 5 bases clipped from V and 8 bases from J, the junction kept 5 bases outside the gene matches.

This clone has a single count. The CDR3 nucleotides are TGCGCCAGCAGCTTTGGGCTAGCGGGGGCCTCGATGTACCAAGAGACCCAGTACTTC. This gives the protein CASSFGLAGASMYQETQYF. J is TRBJ2-5 and V is TRBV5-1; TRBD2 agrees at 10 bases. Germline assignment: CDR1 SGHRS and CDR2 YFSETQ. The CDR3 sequence is 19 residues long. V was pared by 2 bases and J by 0 bases, with 13 bases of the junction left unmatched.

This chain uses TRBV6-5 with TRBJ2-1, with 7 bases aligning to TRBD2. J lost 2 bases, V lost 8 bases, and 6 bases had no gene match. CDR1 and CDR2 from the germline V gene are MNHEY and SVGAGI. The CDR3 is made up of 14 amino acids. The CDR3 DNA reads TGTGCCAGCCGGGGCGGGGGAACCTACAATGAGCAGTTCTTC. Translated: CASRGGGTYNEQFF.

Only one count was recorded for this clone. CDR3 sequence (DNA): TGCGCCAGCAGCCAATACAATGAGCAGTTCTTC. This encodes CASSQYNEQFF. The V and J genes are TRBV5-1 and TRBJ2-1, with D unresolved. Germline lookup yields CDR1 SGHRS and CDR2 YFSETQ. Trimming stripped 4 bases from V and 4 bases from J, with 3 bases between. CDR3 length: 11 residues.

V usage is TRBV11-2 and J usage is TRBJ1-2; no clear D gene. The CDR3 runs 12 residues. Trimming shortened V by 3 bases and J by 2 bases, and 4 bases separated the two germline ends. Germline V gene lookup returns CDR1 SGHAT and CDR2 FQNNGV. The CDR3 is CASSFRNYGYTF. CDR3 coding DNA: TGTGCCAGCAGCTTCAGGAACTATGGCTACACCTTC.

CDR3 in DNA: TGTGCCAGCAGTCTCTACCGGGACAGAATTCAAGAGACCCAGTACTTC. Translating gives CASSLYRDRIQETQYF. This chain joins TRBV27 and TRBJ2-5, with TRBD1 matching 7 bases. This CDR3 is built from 16 residues. The germline CDR1 and CDR2 sequences are MNHEY and SMNVEV (reference sequence). V shed 5 bases, J shed 2 bases, and the junction held 11 bases outside the gene matches.

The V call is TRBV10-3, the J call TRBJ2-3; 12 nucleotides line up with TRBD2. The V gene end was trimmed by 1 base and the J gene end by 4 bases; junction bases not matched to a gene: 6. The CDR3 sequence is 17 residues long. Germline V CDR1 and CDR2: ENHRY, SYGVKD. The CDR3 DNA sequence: TGTGCCATCAGTGAGTTTTCGACTAGCGGGAGCCCAGATACGCAGTATTTT. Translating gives CAISEFSTSGSPDTQYF.

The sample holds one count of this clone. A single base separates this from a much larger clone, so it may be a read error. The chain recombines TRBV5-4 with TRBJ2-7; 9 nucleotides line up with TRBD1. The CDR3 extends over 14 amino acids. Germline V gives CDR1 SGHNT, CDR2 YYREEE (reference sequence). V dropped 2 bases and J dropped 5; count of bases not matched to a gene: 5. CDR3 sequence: CASSFRDRADEQYF. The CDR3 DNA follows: TGTGCCAGCAGCTTCCGGGACAGGGCCGACGAGCAGTACTTC. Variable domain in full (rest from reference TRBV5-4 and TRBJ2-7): ETGVTQSPTHLIKTRGQQVTLRCSSQSGHNTVSWYQQALGQGPQFIFQYYREEENGRGNFPPRFSGLQFPNYSSELNVNALELDDSALYLCASSFRDRADEQYFGPGTRLTVT.

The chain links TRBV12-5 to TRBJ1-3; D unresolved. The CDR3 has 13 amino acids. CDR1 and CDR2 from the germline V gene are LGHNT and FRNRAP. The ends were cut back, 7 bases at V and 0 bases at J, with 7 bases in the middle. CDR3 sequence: CASVLSSGNTIYF. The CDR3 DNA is TGTGCTAGTGTCCTTAGCTCTGGAAACACCATATATTTT.

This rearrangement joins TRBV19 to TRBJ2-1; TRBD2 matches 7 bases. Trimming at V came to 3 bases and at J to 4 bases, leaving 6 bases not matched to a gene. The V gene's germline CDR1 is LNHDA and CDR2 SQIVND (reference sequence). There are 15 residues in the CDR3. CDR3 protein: CASSIVGRWYNEQFF. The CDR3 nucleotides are TGTGCCAGTAGTATTGTCGGGAGGTGGTACAATGAGCAGTTCTTC.

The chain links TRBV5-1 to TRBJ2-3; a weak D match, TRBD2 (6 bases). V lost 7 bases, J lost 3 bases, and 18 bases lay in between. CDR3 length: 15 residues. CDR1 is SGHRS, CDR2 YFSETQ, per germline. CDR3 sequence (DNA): TGCGCCAGCGAACTATCTGGAGGGGATACAGATACGCAGTATTTT. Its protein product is CASELSGGDTDTQYF.

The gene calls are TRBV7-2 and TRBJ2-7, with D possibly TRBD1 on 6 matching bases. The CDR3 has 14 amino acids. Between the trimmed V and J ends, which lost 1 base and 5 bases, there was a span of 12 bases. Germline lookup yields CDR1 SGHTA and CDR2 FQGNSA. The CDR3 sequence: CASSLVPGVNEQYF. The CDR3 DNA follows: TGTGCCAGCAGCTTAGTACCAGGGGTAAACGAGCAGTACTTC.

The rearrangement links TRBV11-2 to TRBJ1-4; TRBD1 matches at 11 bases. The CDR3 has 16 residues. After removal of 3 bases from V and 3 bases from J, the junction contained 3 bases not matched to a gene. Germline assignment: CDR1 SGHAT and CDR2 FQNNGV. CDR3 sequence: CASSFGQGAANEKLFF. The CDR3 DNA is TGTGCCAGCAGCTTCGGACAGGGGGCTGCTAATGAAAAACTGTTTTTT.

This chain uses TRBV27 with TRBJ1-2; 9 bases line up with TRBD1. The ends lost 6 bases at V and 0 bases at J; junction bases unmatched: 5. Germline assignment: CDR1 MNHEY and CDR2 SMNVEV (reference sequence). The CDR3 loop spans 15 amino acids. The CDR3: CASSPGQGANYGYTF. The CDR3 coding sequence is TGTGCCAGCAGCCCGGGACAGGGAGCTAACTATGGCTACACCTTC.

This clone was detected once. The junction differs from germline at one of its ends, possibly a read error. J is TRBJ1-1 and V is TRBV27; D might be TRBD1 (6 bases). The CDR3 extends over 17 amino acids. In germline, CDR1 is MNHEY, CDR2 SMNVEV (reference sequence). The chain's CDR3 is CATSPSGGGGRDTEAFF. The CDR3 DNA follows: TGTGCCACCAGTCCATCTGGGGGCGGGGGACGGGACACTGAAGCTTTCTTT.

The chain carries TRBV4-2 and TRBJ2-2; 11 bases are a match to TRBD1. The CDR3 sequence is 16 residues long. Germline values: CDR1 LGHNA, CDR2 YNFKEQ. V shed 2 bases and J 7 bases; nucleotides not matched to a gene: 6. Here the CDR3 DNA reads TGTGCCAGCAGCCAAAACCTGGGACAGGGGGACGGGGAGCTGTTTTTT. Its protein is CASSQNLGQGDGELFF.

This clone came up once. CDR3 loop: CASSLSGNIQYF. The CDR3 DNA reads TGTGCCAGCAGTTTGTCAGGGAACATTCAGTACTTC. The chain combines TRBV6-5 with TRBJ2-4; D may be TRBD1 (5 bases). This CDR3 is 12 amino acids long. The germline V gene encodes CDR1 MNHEY and CDR2 SVGAGI. Trimming removed 4 bases from V and 7 bases from J, with 8 bases in between.

CDR3 sequence: CASSSAGGSSYNEQFF. CDR3 DNA sequence: TGTGCCAGCAGCTCCGCCGGCGGGAGCTCCTACAATGAGCAGTTCTTC. The V call is TRBV5-6, the J call TRBJ2-1; 7 bases are a match to TRBD2. Looked up from germline, CDR1 is SGHDT and CDR2 is YYEEEE. The J segment lost 0 bases and the V segment lost 3 bases, leaving 6 bases of the junction unmatched. The CDR3 runs to 16 residues.

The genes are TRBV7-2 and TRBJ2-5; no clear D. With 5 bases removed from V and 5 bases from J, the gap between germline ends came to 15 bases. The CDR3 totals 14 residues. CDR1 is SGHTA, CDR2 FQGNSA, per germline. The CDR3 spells CASSQPSSRETQYF. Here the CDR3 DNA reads TGTGCCAGCAGCCAACCTTCGTCACGGGAGACCCAGTACTTC. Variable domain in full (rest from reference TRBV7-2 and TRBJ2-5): GAGVSQSPSNKVTEKGKDVELRCDPISGHTALYWYRQSLGQGLEFLIYFQGNSAPDKSGLPSDRFSAERTGGSVSTLTIQRTQQEDSAVYLCASSQPSSRETQYFGPGTRLLVL.

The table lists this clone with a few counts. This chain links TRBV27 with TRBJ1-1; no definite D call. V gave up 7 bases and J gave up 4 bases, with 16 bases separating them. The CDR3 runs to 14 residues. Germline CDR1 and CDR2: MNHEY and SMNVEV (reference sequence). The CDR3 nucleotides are TGTGCCAGCACCCCGAGGCGGAGTTCCACTGAAGCTTTCTTT. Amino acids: CASTPRRSSTEAFF.

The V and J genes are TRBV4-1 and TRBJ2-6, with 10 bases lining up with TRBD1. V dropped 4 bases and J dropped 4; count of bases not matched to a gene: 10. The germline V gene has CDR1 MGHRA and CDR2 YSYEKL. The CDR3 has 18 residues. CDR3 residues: CASSRLRDRGAGANVLTF. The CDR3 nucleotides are TGCGCCAGCAGCCGATTACGGGACAGGGGCGCAGGGGCCAACGTCCTGACTTTC.

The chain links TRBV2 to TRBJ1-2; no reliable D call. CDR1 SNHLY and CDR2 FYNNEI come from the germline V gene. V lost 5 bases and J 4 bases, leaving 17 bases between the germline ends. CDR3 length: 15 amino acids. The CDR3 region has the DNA TGTGCCAGCAGTATTCCCCCCGGGGTGGCCTATGGCTACACCTTC. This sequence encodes CASSIPPGVAYGYTF. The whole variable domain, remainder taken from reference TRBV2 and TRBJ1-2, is EPEVTQTPSHQVTQMGQEVILRCVPISNHLYFYWYRQILGQKVEFLVSFYNNEISEKSEIFDDQFSVERPDGSNFTLKIRSTKLEDSAMYFCASSIPPGVAYGYTFGSGTRLTVV.

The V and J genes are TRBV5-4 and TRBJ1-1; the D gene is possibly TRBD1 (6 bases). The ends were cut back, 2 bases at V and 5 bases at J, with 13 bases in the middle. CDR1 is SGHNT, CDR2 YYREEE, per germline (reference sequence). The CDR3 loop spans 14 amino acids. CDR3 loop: CASSFGGARTEAFF. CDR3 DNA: TGTGCCAGCAGCTTTGGGGGGGCCAGGACTGAAGCTTTCTTT.